The rows below give T cell receptor beta chains drawn from one sample of a study of blood T cell repertoires in COVID-19. Libraries were prepared by immunoSEQ multiplex PCR; TCRdb keeps only in-frame clonotypes and omits some of them. The sample lists roughly 300,000 clones, 80% to 90% occurring once. Sequencing was carried out using peripheral blood. The source is a man aged 18 to 29 who had recovered from COVID-19. Both conserved end residues are part of each CDR3. A D gene is named only where the DNA matches it firmly. Rows give clone size only sometimes, using once, few, many, or a class for an expanded clone.

abundance: .; v_gene: TRBV11-2; j_gene: TRBJ2-2; d_gene: TRBD2; CDR3aa: CASSFPHSGANTGELFF; CDR3nt: TGTGCCAGCAGCTTCCCTCATAGCGGGGCGAACACCGGGGAGCTGTTTTTT
abundance: .; v_gene: TRBV12-3/TRBV12-4; j_gene: TRBJ2-7; d_gene: .; CDR3aa: CASSFYDFEQYF; CDR3nt: TGTGCCAGCAGTTTCTACGATTTCGAGCAGTACTTC
abundance: .; v_gene: TRBV2; j_gene: TRBJ2-3; d_gene: .; CDR3aa: CAAGSVGAQGDTQYF; CDR3nt: TGTGCCGCAGGTTCGGTGGGGGCGCAGGGAGATACGCAGTATTTT
abundance: .; v_gene: TRBV18; j_gene: TRBJ1-1; d_gene: .; CDR3aa: CASSDMNTEAFF; CDR3nt: TGTGCCAGCTCAGACATGAACACTGAAGCTTTCTTT
abundance: .; v_gene: TRBV30; j_gene: TRBJ1-5; d_gene: TRBD1; CDR3aa: CAWSETGEGPQHF; CDR3nt: TGTGCCTGGAGTGAAACAGGGGAAGGGCCCCAGCATTTT
abundance: .; v_gene: TRBV9; j_gene: TRBJ2-1; d_gene: TRBD2; CDR3aa: CASSAPAGGPLEQFF; CDR3nt: TGTGCCAGCAGTGCACCGGCGGGAGGGCCGTTGGAGCAGTTCTTC
abundance: .; v_gene: TRBV3-1/TRBV3-2; j_gene: TRBJ2-5; d_gene: .; CDR3aa: CASSQDGETQYF; CDR3nt: TGTGCCAGCAGCCAAGACGGAGAGACCCAGTACTTC
abundance: few; v_gene: TRBV4-1; j_gene: TRBJ1-3; d_gene: .; CDR3aa: CASSQARTSAGNTIYF; CDR3nt: TGCGCCAGCAGCCAAGCTCGTACATCCGCTGGAAACACCATATATTTT
abundance: once; v_gene: TRBV6-5; j_gene: TRBJ2-3; d_gene: .; CDR3aa: CATRTGDGGDTQYF; CDR3nt: TGTGCCACCCGAACAGGGGACGGGGGAGATACGCAGTATTTT
abundance: .; v_gene: TRBV4-2; j_gene: TRBJ2-1; d_gene: .; CDR3aa: CASSQDTGYNEQFF; CDR3nt: TGTGCCAGCAGCCAAGATACGGGGTACAATGAGCAGTTCTTC
abundance: .; v_gene: TRBV7-9; j_gene: TRBJ2-1; d_gene: .; CDR3aa: CASSYPPGVTYNEQFF; CDR3nt: TGTGCCAGCAGCTACCCCCCCGGAGTGACCTACAATGAGCAGTTCTTC
abundance: few; v_gene: TRBV2; j_gene: TRBJ1-1; d_gene: .; CDR3aa: CASSNQKNTEAFF; CDR3nt: TGTGCCAGCAGTAACCAGAAGAACACTGAAGCTTTCTTT
abundance: .; v_gene: TRBV19; j_gene: TRBJ1-5; d_gene: TRBD1; CDR3aa: CASSDRGNSNQPQHF; CDR3nt: TGTGCCAGTAGTGACAGGGGGAATAGCAATCAGCCCCAGCATTTT
abundance: .; v_gene: TRBV5-5; j_gene: TRBJ1-5; d_gene: .; CDR3aa: CASSLPTDSLNQPQHF; CDR3nt: TGTGCCAGCAGCTTGCCGACCGACAGCCTCAATCAGCCCCAGCATTTT
abundance: .; v_gene: TRBV18; j_gene: TRBJ2-7; d_gene: TRBD2; CDR3aa: CASCPPGLAEEQYF; CDR3nt: TGTGCCAGCTGCCCTCCGGGACTAGCAGAGGAGCAGTACTTC
abundance: .; v_gene: TRBV18; j_gene: TRBJ1-1; d_gene: TRBD1; CDR3aa: CASTPGQGAGEAFF; CDR3nt: TGTGCCAGCACCCCAGGGCAGGGGGCCGGTGAAGCTTTCTTT
abundance: .; v_gene: TRBV12-3/TRBV12-4; j_gene: TRBJ2-7; d_gene: .; CDR3aa: CASSPQQRSEQYF; CDR3nt: TGTGCCAGCAGCCCCCAACAACGAAGCGAGCAGTACTTC
abundance: few; v_gene: TRBV5-5; j_gene: TRBJ1-6; d_gene: .; CDR3aa: CASSFMAGYNSPLHF; CDR3nt: TGTGCCAGCAGCTTTATGGCAGGATATAATTCACCCCTCCACTTT
abundance: .; v_gene: TRBV7-8; j_gene: TRBJ1-2; d_gene: TRBD1; CDR3aa: CASSLSTGDVLYGYTF; CDR3nt: TGTGCCAGCAGCTTAAGTACAGGGGACGTCCTCTATGGCTACACCTTC
abundance: .; v_gene: TRBV6-6; j_gene: TRBJ1-1; d_gene: .; CDR3aa: CASSYFQAHTNTEAFF; CDR3nt: TGTGCCAGCAGTTACTTCCAGGCTCATACGAACACTGAAGCTTTCTTT
abundance: once; v_gene: TRBV9; j_gene: TRBJ2-5; d_gene: TRBD2; CDR3aa: CASSVAGVGGGDETQYF; CDR3nt: TGTGCCAGCAGCGTAGCTGGGGTCGGCGGGGGGGATGAGACCCAGTACTTC
abundance: .; v_gene: TRBV7-9; j_gene: TRBJ1-1; d_gene: .; CDR3aa: CASSFMNTEAFF; CDR3nt: TGTGCCAGCAGCTTTATGAACACTGAAGCTTTCTTT
abundance: .; v_gene: TRBV14; j_gene: TRBJ1-1; d_gene: .; CDR3aa: CASSQDWRGTEAFF; CDR3nt: TGTGCCAGCAGCCAAGATTGGAGGGGTACTGAAGCTTTCTTT
abundance: .; v_gene: TRBV2; j_gene: TRBJ1-1; d_gene: .; CDR3aa: CASLAALNTEAFF; CDR3nt: TGTGCCAGTCTAGCGGCACTGAACACTGAAGCTTTCTTT
abundance: .; v_gene: TRBV21-1; j_gene: TRBJ2-7; d_gene: .; CDR3aa: CASSKGTGTGGVEEQYF; CDR3nt: TGTGCCAGCAGCAAAGGGACGGGGACAGGGGGAGTAGAAGAGCAGTACTTC
abundance: .; v_gene: TRBV4-2; j_gene: TRBJ2-7; d_gene: .; CDR3aa: CASSQGGRAYEQYF; CDR3nt: TGTGCCAGCAGCCAGGGGGGACGGGCATACGAGCAGTACTTC
abundance: few; v_gene: TRBV6-5; j_gene: TRBJ1-2; d_gene: .; CDR3aa: CASSYSATINYGYTF; CDR3nt: TGTGCCAGCAGTTACTCGGCGACAATTAACTATGGCTACACCTTC
abundance: .; v_gene: TRBV5-5; j_gene: TRBJ1-2; d_gene: TRBD1; CDR3aa: CASSRDRVHTF; CDR3nt: TGTGCCAGCAGCCGCGACAGGGTCCACACCTTC
abundance: .; v_gene: TRBV28; j_gene: TRBJ2-7; d_gene: .; CDR3aa: CASSSEGALSSYEQYF; CDR3nt: TGTGCCAGCAGTTCGGAGGGGGCACTAAGCTCCTACGAGCAGTACTTC
abundance: .; v_gene: TRBV2; j_gene: TRBJ1-4; d_gene: TRBD1; CDR3aa: CASSPPGQPNEKLFF; CDR3nt: TGTGCCAGCAGCCCCCCGGGACAGCCTAATGAAAAACTGTTTTTT
abundance: .; v_gene: TRBV14; j_gene: TRBJ1-4; d_gene: .; CDR3aa: CASSQETGSPNEKLFF; CDR3nt: TGTGCCAGCAGCCAAGAGACCGGGAGTCCTAATGAAAAACTGTTTTTT
abundance: .; v_gene: TRBV27; j_gene: TRBJ1-5; d_gene: TRBD1; CDR3aa: CASSHYLGQPHQPQHF; CDR3nt: TGTGCCAGCAGTCACTACCTGGGACAGCCCCATCAGCCCCAGCATTTT